Below are 26 T cell receptor beta chains sequenced from a single sample in a study of blood T cell repertoires in COVID-19. The table came from immunoSEQ multiplex PCR; TCRdb's copy has only in-frame clones and leaves some out. The table includes around 140,000 clones, more than 60% detected once. Material for sequencing was peripheral blood. The receptors derive from a woman aged 55-69 years with acute or convalescent COVID-19.

The gene calls are TRBV3-1 (or the pseudogene TRBV3-2) and TRBJ2-7; D is uncertain. V was shortened by 0 bases and J by 5 bases, with 5 bases between the two germline ends. The CDR3 sequence is 12 residues long. Germline V gene sequence: CDR1 LGHDT, CDR2 YNNKEL (reference sequence). CDR3 residues: CASSQDTDEQYF. The CDR3 nucleotides read TGTGCCAGCAGCCAAGATACGGACGAGCAGTACTTC.

With respect to this clone: Other DNA sequences in this specimen translate into the identical CDR3. The chain has TRBV5-6 and TRBJ2-7; D call uncertain. Between the trimmed V and J ends, which lost 3 bases and 2 bases, there was a span of 3 bases. The germline CDR1 and CDR2 sequences are SGHDT and YYEEEE. The CDR3 consists of 11 residues. CDR3 protein: CASSSAYEQYF. The DNA of the CDR3 is TGTGCCAGCAGCTCCGCCTACGAGCAGTACTTC.

The J gene is TRBJ1-4, the V gene TRBV27, with no clear D. The ends were cut back, 4 bases at V and 7 bases at J, with 13 bases in the middle. CDR1 MNHEY and CDR2 SMNVEV come from the germline V gene (reference sequence). CDR3 length: 14 residues. Written as DNA, the CDR3 is TGTGCCAGCAGTTACCGGGGTCTGGGTGAAAAACTGTTTTTT. This codes for CASSYRGLGEKLFF.

The chain employs TRBV28 and TRBJ1-6, with D tentatively TRBD1 (6 bases). The germline V gene encodes CDR1 MDHEN and CDR2 SYDVKM. The ends were cut back, 0 bases at V and 7 bases at J, with 13 bases in the middle. CDR3 size: 16 residues. The CDR3 bases are TGTGCCAGCAGTTTATGGGGGGGGCAGGGCAATTCACCCCTCCACTTT. Its translation: CASSLWGGQGNSPLHF.

The chain couples TRBV29-1 to TRBJ1-3, with no clear D. Germline CDR1 is SQVTM and CDR2 is ANQGSEA. Trimming took off 7 bases at V and 0 bases at J, with 10 bases between the two ends. The CDR3 loop spans 13 amino acids. This CDR3 is CSGYSPSGNTIYF. The CDR3 DNA sequence: TGCAGCGGATACAGCCCCTCTGGAAACACCATATATTTT.

In nucleotides, the CDR3 is TGTGCCAGCAGTTCCCGACTAGCCTTGAACACCGGGGAGCTGTTTTTT. Protein: CASSSRLALNTGELFF. The chain is built from TRBV27 and TRBJ2-2; 7 nucleotides line up with TRBD2. Germline CDR1 MNHEY, CDR2 SMNVEV (reference sequence). The V segment lost 4 bases and the J segment 1 base; nucleotides outside the gene matches: 6. This CDR3 is 16 amino acids long.

V usage is TRBV5-6 and J usage is TRBJ2-7; tentative D call: TRBD1 (6 bases). The CDR3 has 16 amino acids. V was cut by 0 bases and J by 0 bases, with 13 bases left in between. Per the germline V gene, CDR1 is SGHDT and CDR2 is YYEEEE. DNA of the CDR3: TGTGCCAGCAGCTTGGGCTTACAGGGAGTCTCCTACGAGCAGTACTTC. Translating it yields CASSLGLQGVSYEQYF.

This clone was observed a single time. The J gene is TRBJ2-2, the V gene TRBV5-1; D may be TRBD2 (7 bases). The CDR3 totals 15 residues. Germline CDR1 SGHRS, CDR2 YFSETQ. Trimming shortened V by 0 bases and J by 6 bases, and 12 bases separated the two germline ends. CDR3 nucleotides: TGCGCCAGCAGCTTGGACAGGGCGGGGGCCGGGGAGCTGTTTTTT. Its translation is CASSLDRAGAGELFF.

This chain uses TRBV30 with TRBJ2-1; 9 bases line up with TRBD2. The CDR3 covers 19 residues. The ends lost 1 base at V and 0 bases at J; junction bases unmatched: 13. CDR1 GTSNPN and CDR2 SVGIG come from the germline V gene (reference sequence). The CDR3 nucleotides are TGTGCCTGGAGTGGGCTGGCTAGCGGGATCTCGAGCTCCTACAATGAGCAGTTCTTC. Its protein product is CAWSGLASGISSSYNEQFF.

This clone is a singleton in its sample. J is TRBJ1-2 and V is TRBV28; 7 bases are a match to TRBD1. Per germline, CDR1 MDHEN and CDR2 SYDVKM. CDR3 length equals 15 residues. The V segment lost 5 bases and the J segment 4 bases; nucleotides outside the gene matches: 10. CDR3 in amino acids: CASSPGGRSFYGYTF. The CDR3 DNA is TGTGCCAGCAGTCCAGGGGGACGCTCCTTCTATGGCTACACCTTC.

The chain couples TRBV28 to TRBJ1-1; D ambiguous. The germline gives CDR1 MDHEN, CDR2 SYDVKM. V was clipped by 6 bases and J by 7 bases, with 9 bases between them. The CDR3 extends over 11 amino acids. The CDR3 coding sequence is TGTGCCAGCAGCATCCGGTTTGAAGCTTTCTTT. Translation gives CASSIRFEAFF. Drawing the rest from reference TRBV28 and TRBJ1-1, the complete variable domain is DVKVTQSSRYLVKRTGEKVFLECVQDMDHENMFWYRQDPGLGLRLIYFSYDVKMKEKGDIPEGYSVSREKKERFSLILESASTNQTSMYLCASSIRFEAFFGQGTRLTVV.

The chain links TRBV18 to TRBJ1-3, with a weak D call TRBD1 (5 bases). The germline V gene encodes CDR1 KGHSH and CDR2 LQKENI. CDR3 length equals 14 residues. The V and J ends lost 4 bases and 1 base respectively, with 8 bases between them. The DNA for the CDR3 is TGTGCCAGCTCACTCCCAGGGTCTGGAAACACCATATATTTT. The encoded protein is CASSLPGSGNTIYF.

CDR3 sequence: CASSLLLSTEHNEQFF. DNA of the CDR3: TGTGCCAGCAGCTTATTACTTAGTACTGAGCACAATGAGCAGTTCTTC. The chain employs TRBV11-2 and TRBJ2-1; D is undetermined. V was trimmed by 2 bases and J by 5 bases, leaving 16 bases between them. Germline assignment: CDR1 SGHAT and CDR2 FQNNGV. The length of the CDR3 is 16 residues.

The genes are TRBV6-5 and TRBJ1-1; no clear D gene. The germline V gene has CDR1 MNHEY and CDR2 SVGAGI. Trimming pared 5 bases from V and 0 bases from J, leaving 7 bases between. The CDR3 extends over 13 amino acids. The CDR3 here is CASSREMNTEAFF. As DNA, the CDR3 is TGTGCCAGCAGTCGGGAGATGAACACTGAAGCTTTCTTT.

A remark on this clone: Because it lacks the conserved phenylalanine or tryptophan at the end, this CDR3 is likely a read error. It is unclear where the CDR3 begins or ends on the DNA, so no DNA is shown, and the CDR3 is as TCRdb lists it. The chain employs TRBV4-2 and TRBJ2-7; the table's TRBD2 call for D was not verified on the DNA. Germline CDR1 and CDR2: LGHNA and YNFKEQ. The CDR3 length is 9 residues, termini included. CDR3 region: CASSLKRER.

The rearrangement joins TRBV28 to TRBJ1-2, with D possibly being TRBD1 (6 bases). CDR1 MDHEN and CDR2 SYDVKM come from the germline V gene. The CDR3 has 15 residues. V shed 7 bases and J shed 8 bases, with 23 bases lying between them. The CDR3 sequence: CASKTTGQFLGGYTF. CDR3 in DNA: TGTGCCAGCAAGACGACCGGACAGTTTTTGGGGGGCTACACCTTC.

This chain connects TRBV14 to TRBJ1-1, with D unresolved. The germline V gene has CDR1 SGHDN and CDR2 FVKESK. V lost 0 bases to trimming and J lost 10 bases, with 15 bases between them. The CDR3 contains 14 residues. The CDR3 region has the DNA TGTGCCAGCAGCCAAGATCAACGGTTTGGTCGAGCTTTCTTT. Amino acids: CASSQDQRFGRAFF.

The chain uses TRBV28 and TRBJ1-4; D gene unclear. CDR1 and CDR2 from the germline V gene are MDHEN and SYDVKM. The V and J ends lost 3 bases and 3 bases respectively, with 11 bases between them. This CDR3 has 15 amino acids. Here the CDR3 DNA reads TGTGCCAGCAGTTTGAGCTGGCGGGCTAATGAAAAACTGTTTTTT. Protein sequence: CASSLSWRANEKLFF.

V and J are TRBV2 and TRBJ1-4, with 8 bases lining up with TRBD1. Germline V gene sequence: CDR1 SNHLY, CDR2 FYNNEI. Germline trimming cut 1 base from V and 2 bases from J; bases unmatched to any gene: 0. CDR3 length: 15 residues. The CDR3 bases are TGTGCCAGCAGTGAAGACAGGGGGACTAATGAAAAACTGTTTTTT. Translating gives CASSEDRGTNEKLFF.

The V call is TRBV2, the J call TRBJ1-2; 9 bases align to TRBD1. V trimming: 5 bases; J trimming: 8 bases; junction bases outside the gene matches: 6. This CDR3 contains 13 residues. Germline V gene sequence: CDR1 SNHLY, CDR2 FYNNEI. The CDR3 is CASSTGTGRGYTF. As DNA, the CDR3 is TGTGCCAGCAGTACCGGGACAGGGCGCGGCTACACCTTC.

This chain uses TRBV5-1 with TRBJ2-2; 7 bases match TRBD2. The CDR3 extends over 16 amino acids. Trimming at V came to 4 bases and at J to 8 bases, leaving 14 bases not matched to a gene. Germline CDR1 SGHRS, CDR2 YFSETQ. The CDR3 nucleotides read TGCGCCAGCAGCCCCCTTAGCGGGCCTCCGAGGGGGGAGCTGTTTTTT. Its translation: CASSPLSGPPRGELFF.

The genes are TRBV28 and TRBJ2-7; a weak D match, TRBD2 (6 bases). This CDR3 spans 14 amino acids. The V end was cut by 3 bases, the J end by 4 bases, with 13 bases between. CDR1 is MDHEN, CDR2 SYDVKM, per germline. As DNA, the CDR3 is TGTGCCAGCAGTTTGCCGGGACTCCTATACGAGCAGTACTTC. Encoded protein: CASSLPGLLYEQYF.

The chain recombines TRBV7-7 with TRBJ2-2, with D possibly being TRBD2 (6 bases). The CDR3 is made up of 15 amino acids. Per the germline V gene, CDR1 is SSHAT and CDR2 is FNYEAQ (reference sequence). Deletions cut 0 bases from V and 4 bases from J, with 9 bases between. The CDR3: CASSLAGTATGELFF. The CDR3 coding sequence is TGTGCCAGCAGCTTAGCGGGGACTGCCACCGGGGAGCTGTTTTTT.

This clone was detected a few times. The genes are TRBV30 and TRBJ2-1; possibly TRBD2 for D (6 bases). Germline V gene sequence: CDR1 GTSNPN, CDR2 SVGIG (reference sequence). The CDR3 is 14 residues long. V was shortened by 1 base and J by 7 bases, with 14 bases between the two germline ends. CDR3 protein: CAWSAGTLVNEQFF. The CDR3 nucleotides are TGTGCCTGGAGTGCCGGGACTCTCGTAAATGAGCAGTTCTTC.

J is TRBJ2-7 and V is TRBV5-1; TRBD1 aligns across 7 bases. The CDR3 sequence is 13 residues long. CDR1 and CDR2 from the germline V gene are SGHRS and YFSETQ. The V gene end was trimmed by 3 bases and the J gene end by 3 bases; junction bases not matched to a gene: 3. The CDR3, as DNA: TGCGCCAGCAGCTGGGGACAGTACTACGAGCAGTACTTC. As protein: CASSWGQYYEQYF.

V and J are TRBV14 and TRBJ2-3; the D is unclear. The CDR3 runs 11 residues. Trimming shortened V by 5 bases and J by 9 bases, and 9 bases separated the two germline ends. Per the germline V gene, CDR1 is SGHDN and CDR2 is FVKESK. The CDR3 loop is CASSYSRTQYF. CDR3 nucleotides: TGTGCCAGCAGCTATAGCCGGACGCAGTATTTT.